This T cell receptor beta chain was captured by sequencing in a study of somatic mutations in cytotoxic T cells in rheumatoid arthritis. CDR3 length: 16 amino acids. Germline values: CDR1 LGHNA, CDR2 YSLEER. V trimming: 0 bases; J trimming: 7 bases; junction bases outside the gene matches: 4. Repertoires were generated with immunoSEQ multiplex PCR, while TCRdb's copy carries only in-frame clones and drops some. Of some 10,000 clones detected, over 65% appear once; the ten largest clones hold around 40%. The rearrangement uses TRBV4-3 and TRBJ1-4; TRBD1 agrees at 11 bases. Sequencing input: CD8+ T cells sorted from blood. The sequence came from a man in his sixties in good health. CDR3 sequence: CASSQDLGQGVEKLFF. The DNA for the CDR3 is TGCGCCAGCAGCCAAGACCTGGGACAGGGGGTTGAAAAACTGTTTTTT.